The 4 T cell receptor beta chains presented below share a single source sample, sequenced in a study of blood T cell repertoires in COVID-19. TCRdb keeps only in-frame clones here, not all; method: immunoSEQ multiplex PCR. The sample has around 300,000 clones; 85% are singletons. Input material: peripheral blood. These receptors came from a human donor in a cohort sampled during active COVID-19.

The rearrangement joins TRBV5-5 to TRBJ1-3, with TRBD1 matching over 8 bases. The CDR3 consists of 18 residues. Trimming took 4 bases from V and 3 from J; bases not matched to a gene: 15. Germline CDR1 SGHKS, CDR2 YYEKEE (reference sequence). The CDR3: CASSPQGAQGVNGNTIYF. In nucleotides, the CDR3 is TGTGCCAGCAGCCCTCAGGGGGCGCAGGGGGTAAATGGAAACACCATATATTTT.

CDR3 coding DNA: TGTGCCAGTAGTCCTGGGTCGGGAGGGTTTAATCAGCCCCAGCATTTT. It yields the protein CASSPGSGGFNQPQHF. The chain couples TRBV19 to TRBJ1-5, with D hard to call. CDR3 length equals 16 residues. Germline CDR1 LNHDA, CDR2 SQIVND (reference sequence). V lost 5 bases and J lost 4, with 18 bases in between.

A few counts support this clone. This sample includes further DNA sequences coding for the same CDR3. The rearrangement links TRBV3-1 (or the pseudogene TRBV3-2) to TRBJ2-1; D unresolved. Germline CDR1 reads LGHDT; CDR2 reads YNNKEL (reference sequence). The CDR3 has 12 residues. Trimming took off 1 base at V and 6 bases at J, with 4 bases between the two ends. CDR3 DNA sequence: TGTGCCAGCAGCCAAGCCGGCAATGAGCAGTTCTTC. Protein product: CASSQAGNEQFF.

The chain is built from TRBV7-9 and TRBJ2-3; 13 bases align to TRBD2. Trimming removed 6 bases from V and 2 bases from J; junction bases left unmatched: 5. The CDR3 has 16 residues. Germline CDR1 reads SEHNR; CDR2 reads FQNEAQ (reference sequence). The CDR3 spells CASRKLAGGNTDTQYF. DNA of the CDR3: TGTGCCAGCAGAAAACTAGCGGGAGGGAACACAGATACGCAGTATTTT.